One sample yielded the 19 T cell receptor beta chains listed below, sequenced in a study of blood T cell repertoires in COVID-19. Using immunoSEQ multiplex PCR, the repertoire was profiled, and TCRdb retains in-frame clones only, with some absent. The repertoire consists of about 150,000 clones, with about 89% occurring once and the leading ten covering approximately 6.5%. Sequencing was done on a sample of peripheral blood. These receptors were taken from a man older than 75 with acute or convalescent COVID-19.

This rearrangement joins TRBV2 to TRBJ1-4; D uncertain. The V and J ends lost 10 bases and 7 bases respectively, with 16 bases between them. Per the germline V gene, CDR1 is SNHLY and CDR2 is FYNNEI. CDR3 length equals 13 residues. Written as DNA, the CDR3 is TGTGCCACAGCGGCCGGTACTTTTGAAAAACTGTTTTTT. This sequence encodes CATAAGTFEKLFF.

For the CDR3, the DNA is TGTGCCAGCAGCCTCCCGGGACAGGGGTCAGATACGCAGTATTTT. This sequence encodes CASSLPGQGSDTQYF. V gene TRBV3-1 (or the pseudogene TRBV3-2) combines with J gene TRBJ2-3, with 10 positions matching TRBD1. CDR3 length: 15 amino acids. The J segment lost 4 bases and the V segment lost 4 bases, leaving 5 bases of the junction unmatched. Germline CDR1 is LGHDT and CDR2 is YNNKEL (reference sequence).

The chain recombines TRBV18 with TRBJ2-3; 8 bases match TRBD1. This CDR3 is built from 15 residues. Germline V lookup: CDR1 KGHSH, CDR2 LQKENI. J was trimmed by 6 bases and V by 3 bases; bases with no gene match: 8. Here the CDR3 DNA reads TGTGCCAGCTCACCCGGACAGGGTTGGTCGGATACGCAGTATTTT. Translation: CASSPGQGWSDTQYF.

This chain joins TRBV6-4 and TRBJ1-1, with 7 bases identical to TRBD1. There are 14 residues in the CDR3. Germline V gives CDR1 MRHNA, CDR2 SNTAGT. V was pared by 6 bases and J by 1 base, with 5 bases of the junction left unmatched. CDR3 loop: CASRGDSQNTEAFF. The CDR3 DNA follows: TGTGCCAGCAGGGGGGACAGCCAGAACACTGAAGCTTTCTTT.

The V gene is TRBV28, the J gene TRBJ2-1, with 15 bases matching TRBD2. Germline loops: CDR1 MDHEN, CDR2 SYDVKM. Trimming took 2 bases from V and 12 from J; bases not matched to a gene: 11. This CDR3 region has 17 residues. The CDR3, as DNA: TGTGCCAGCAGTTTACCCGGACTAGCGGGGGGGCTAAAGGTGCAGTTCTTC. Translation: CASSLPGLAGGLKVQFF.

The rearrangement links TRBV2 to TRBJ1-2; the D is unclear. This CDR3 region has 12 residues. V was shortened by 6 bases and J by 8 bases, with 13 bases between the two germline ends. Looked up from germline, CDR1 is SNHLY and CDR2 is FYNNEI. The chain's CDR3 is CASRVTPEGYTF. The CDR3 nucleotides are TGTGCCAGCAGGGTCACCCCGGAGGGCTACACCTTC.

The gene calls are TRBV27 and TRBJ1-6; 9 bases are shared with TRBD1. V was pared by 4 bases and J by 9 bases, with 7 bases of the junction left unmatched. CDR1 is MNHEY, CDR2 SMNVEV, per germline (reference sequence). This CDR3 has 15 residues. CDR3 amino acids: CASSYRDRAVSPLHF. CDR3 nucleotides: TGTGCCAGCAGTTACCGGGACAGGGCGGTTTCACCCCTCCACTTT.

V usage is TRBV2 and J usage is TRBJ2-2; possible D gene TRBD1, 6 bases. The CDR3 is 14 residues long. V was pared by 7 bases and J by 2 bases, with 11 bases between. Germline V gene sequence: CDR1 SNHLY, CDR2 FYNNEI. The CDR3 protein is CASKGTINTGELFF. The CDR3 DNA sequence: TGTGCCAGCAAGGGGACAATTAACACCGGGGAGCTGTTTTTT.

The V gene is TRBV6-5, the J gene TRBJ1-2, with D tentatively TRBD1 (6 bases). Germline V gene sequence: CDR1 MNHEY, CDR2 SVGAGI. There are 14 residues in the CDR3. Between the trimmed V and J ends, which lost 6 bases and 2 bases, there was a span of 13 bases. The chain's CDR3 is CASRARGLNYGYTF. DNA of the CDR3: TGTGCCAGCAGGGCCAGGGGTTTGAACTATGGCTACACCTTC.

The chain is built from TRBV10-3 and TRBJ2-1, with TRBD1 as a possible D gene (6 bases). CDR3 size: 14 residues. Germline lookup yields CDR1 ENHRY and CDR2 SYGVKD. Trimming removed 7 bases from V and 3 bases from J, with 13 bases in between. CDR3 sequence: CAIKAGTNYNEQFF. CDR3 DNA: TGTGCCATCAAAGCCGGGACAAACTACAATGAGCAGTTCTTC.

V and J are TRBV6-4 and TRBJ2-2, with D possibly being TRBD1 (6 bases). Deletions cut 2 bases from V and 1 base from J, with 17 bases between. CDR3 size: 18 residues. Germline V gene lookup returns CDR1 MRHNA and CDR2 SNTAGT. CDR3 loop: CASSDPHSGTRNTGELFF. The CDR3 bases are TGTGCCAGCAGTGACCCACACTCCGGGACAAGGAACACCGGGGAGCTGTTTTTT.

This clone has just a few counts. This chain links TRBV9 with TRBJ2-2; 12 bases match TRBD1. CDR1 is SGDLS, CDR2 YYNGEE, per germline. V was pared by 1 base and J by 6 bases, with 7 bases of the junction left unmatched. The CDR3 is made up of 17 amino acids. CDR3: CASSVTAGTGGPGELFF. The CDR3 DNA is TGTGCCAGCAGCGTAACCGCGGGGACAGGGGGCCCCGGGGAGCTGTTTTTT.

This clone was seen more than once but under ten times. The CDR3 bases are TGTGCCAGCAGTGAAGCTGGGAGCGCGGGTGGCTACACCTTC. This translates into CASSEAGSAGGYTF. The chain couples TRBV6-1 to TRBJ1-2, with D uncertain. Per the germline V gene, CDR1 is MNHNS and CDR2 is SASEGT. The CDR3 loop spans 14 amino acids. V lost 0 bases and J lost 7, with 12 bases in between.

The V and J genes are TRBV2 and TRBJ2-1, with a weak D call TRBD2 (5 bases). Germline V lookup: CDR1 SNHLY, CDR2 FYNNEI. Deletions cut 7 bases from V and 15 bases from J, with 16 bases between. This CDR3 contains 11 residues. CDR3: CASKVEGTAFF. The CDR3 DNA reads TGTGCCAGCAAGGTCGAGGGTACAGCGTTCTTC.

The genes are TRBV5-6 and TRBJ2-1; 11 bases map to TRBD2. The CDR3 sequence is 18 residues long. The V gene's germline CDR1 is SGHDT and CDR2 YYEEEE. Trimming removed 0 bases from V and 5 bases from J; junction bases left unmatched: 10. CDR3 coding DNA: TGTGCCAGCAGCTTGGGCACTAGCGGGAGTCTAGGGGACAATGAGCAGTTCTTC. Translated, it gives CASSLGTSGSLGDNEQFF.

This clone was found a few times. The chain recombines TRBV18 with TRBJ1-1; D not certain. The CDR3 extends over 13 amino acids. The germline V gene encodes CDR1 KGHSH and CDR2 LQKENI. The V and J ends lost 6 bases and 1 base respectively, with 9 bases between them. CDR3 bases: TGTGCCAGCTCGAAGGCGGGGAACACTGAAGCTTTCTTT. Translating gives CASSKAGNTEAFF.

The chain links TRBV6-6 to TRBJ2-1; TRBD2 aligns across 9 bases. The length of the CDR3 is 15 residues. V lost 4 bases, J lost 0 bases, and 1 base stayed unmatched. CDR1 MNHNY and CDR2 SVGAGI come from the germline V gene (reference sequence). The CDR3 loop is CASSSTSGSYNEQFF. Written as DNA, the CDR3 is TGTGCCAGCAGTTCGACTAGCGGCTCCTACAATGAGCAGTTCTTC.

The chain couples TRBV2 to TRBJ2-3, with 10 bases matching TRBD2. The germline V gene encodes CDR1 SNHLY and CDR2 FYNNEI. The J segment lost 6 bases and the V segment lost 2 bases, leaving 5 bases of the junction unmatched. This CDR3 contains 15 residues. The CDR3 DNA reads TGTGCCAGCAGTGAATCGGGACTAGCGTTTGATACGCAGTATTTT. It is translated as CASSESGLAFDTQYF.

This clone was detected once. An end of the junction differs from the germline gene, which may be a read error. Different DNA sequences within this sample yield the same CDR3. V gene TRBV7-2 combines with J gene TRBJ2-7; tentatively, D is TRBD1 (6 bases). The CDR3 runs to 13 residues. Germline V CDR1 and CDR2: SGHTA, FQGNSA. CDR3 amino acids: CAIDRDNSYEQYF. CDR3 coding DNA: TGCGCCATCGACCGGGACAACTCCTACGAGCAGTACTTC. Full variable domain (outside the CDR3, taken from reference TRBV7-2 and TRBJ2-7): GAGVSQSPSNKVTEKGKDVELRCDPISGHTALYWYRQSLGQGLEFLIYFQGNSAPDKSGLPSDRFSAERTGGSVSTLTIQRTQQEDSAVYLCAIDRDNSYEQYFGPGTRLTVT.